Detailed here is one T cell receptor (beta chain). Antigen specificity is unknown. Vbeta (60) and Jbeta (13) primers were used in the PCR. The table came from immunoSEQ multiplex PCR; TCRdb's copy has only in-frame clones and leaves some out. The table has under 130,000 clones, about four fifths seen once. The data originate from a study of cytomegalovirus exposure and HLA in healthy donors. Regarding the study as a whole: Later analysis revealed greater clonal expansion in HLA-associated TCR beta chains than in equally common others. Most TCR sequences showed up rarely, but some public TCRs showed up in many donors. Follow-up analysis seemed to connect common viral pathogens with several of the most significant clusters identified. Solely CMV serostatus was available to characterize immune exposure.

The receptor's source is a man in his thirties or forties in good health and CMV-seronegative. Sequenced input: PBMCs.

DNA of the CDR3: TGCGCCAGCAGAAGCCGCAGGGGAGAAGAAAATGAGCAGTTCTTC. Protein sequence: CASRSRRGEENEQFF. V and J are TRBV10-2 and TRBJ2-1; D is perhaps TRBD1 (6 bases). Trimming removed 6 bases from V and 7 bases from J, with 19 bases in between. From germline, CDR1 is WSHSY and CDR2 SAAADI. The CDR3 is 15 amino acids.